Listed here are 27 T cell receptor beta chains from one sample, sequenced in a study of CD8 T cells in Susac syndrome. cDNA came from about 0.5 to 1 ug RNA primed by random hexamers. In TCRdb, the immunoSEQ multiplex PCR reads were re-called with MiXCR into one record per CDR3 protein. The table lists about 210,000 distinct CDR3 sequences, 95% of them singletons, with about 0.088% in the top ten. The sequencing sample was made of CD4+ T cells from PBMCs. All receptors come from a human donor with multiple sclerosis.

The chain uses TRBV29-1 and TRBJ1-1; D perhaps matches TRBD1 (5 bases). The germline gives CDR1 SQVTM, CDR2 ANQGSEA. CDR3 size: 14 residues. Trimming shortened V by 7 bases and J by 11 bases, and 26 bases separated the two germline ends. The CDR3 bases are TGCAGCGGGGTTTTGTTCGGGACCGCGGGGACTGCTTTCTTT. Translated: CSGVLFGTAGTAFF.

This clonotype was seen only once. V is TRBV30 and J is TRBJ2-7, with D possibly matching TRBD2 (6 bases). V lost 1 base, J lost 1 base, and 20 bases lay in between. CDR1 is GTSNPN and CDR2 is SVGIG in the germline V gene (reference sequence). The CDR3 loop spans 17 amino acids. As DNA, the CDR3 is TGTGCCTGGAGTGCTTTTAGGGACTGGGCCGAGTCCTACGAGCAGTACTTC. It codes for CAWSAFRDWAESYEQYF.

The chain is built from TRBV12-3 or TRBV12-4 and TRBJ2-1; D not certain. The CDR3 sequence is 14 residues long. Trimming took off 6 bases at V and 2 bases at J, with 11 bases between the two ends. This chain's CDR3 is CASSPSSAYNEQFF. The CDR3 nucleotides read TGTGCCAGCAGCCCCAGTTCGGCCTACAATGAGCAGTTCTTC.

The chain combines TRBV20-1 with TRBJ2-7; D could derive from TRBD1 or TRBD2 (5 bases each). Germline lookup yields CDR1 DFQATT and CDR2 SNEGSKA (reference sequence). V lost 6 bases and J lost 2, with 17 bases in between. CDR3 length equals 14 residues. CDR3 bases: TGCAGTGCGCTGAACCGGGACCGAGCCTACGAGCAGTACTTC. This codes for CSALNRDRAYEQYF.

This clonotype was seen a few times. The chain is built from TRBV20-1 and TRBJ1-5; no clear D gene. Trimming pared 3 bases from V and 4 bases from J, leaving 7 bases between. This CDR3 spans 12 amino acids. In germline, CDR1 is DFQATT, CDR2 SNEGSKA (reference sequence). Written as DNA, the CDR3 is TGCAGTGCTAGGCACAGTAATCAGCCCCAGCATTTT. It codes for CSARHSNQPQHF.

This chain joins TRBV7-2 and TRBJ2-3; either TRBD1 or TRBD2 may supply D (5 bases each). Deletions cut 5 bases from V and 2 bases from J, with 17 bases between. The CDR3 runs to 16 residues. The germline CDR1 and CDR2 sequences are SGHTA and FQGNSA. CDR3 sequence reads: CASSQNGAWNTDTQYF. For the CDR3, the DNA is TGTGCCAGCAGCCAAAACGGGGCGTGGAACACAGATACGCAGTATTTT.

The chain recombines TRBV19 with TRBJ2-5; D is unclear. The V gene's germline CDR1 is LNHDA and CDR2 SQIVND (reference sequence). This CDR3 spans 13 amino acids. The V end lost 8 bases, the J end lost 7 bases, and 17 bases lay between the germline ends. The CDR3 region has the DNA TGTGCCAGTTCCGACACCGCAAGTGGGACCCAGTACTTC. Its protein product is CASSDTASGTQYF.

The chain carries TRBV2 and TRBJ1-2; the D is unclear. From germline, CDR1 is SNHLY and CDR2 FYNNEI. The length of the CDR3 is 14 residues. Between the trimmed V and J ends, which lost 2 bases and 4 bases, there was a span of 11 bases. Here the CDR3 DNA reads TGTGCCAGCAGTGAATCCGCAATCAGCTATGGCTACACCTTC. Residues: CASSESAISYGYTF.

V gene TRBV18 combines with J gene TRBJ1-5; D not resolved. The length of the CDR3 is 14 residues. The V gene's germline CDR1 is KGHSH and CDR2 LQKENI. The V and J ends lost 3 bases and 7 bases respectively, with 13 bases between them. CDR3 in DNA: TGTGCCAGCTCACCCGACTTAGGCGGGCAGCCCCAGCATTTT. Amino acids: CASSPDLGGQPQHF.

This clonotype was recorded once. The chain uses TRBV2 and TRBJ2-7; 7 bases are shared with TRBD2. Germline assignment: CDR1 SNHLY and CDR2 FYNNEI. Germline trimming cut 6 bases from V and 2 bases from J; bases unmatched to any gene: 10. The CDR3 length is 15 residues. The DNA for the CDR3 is TGTGCCAGCAGCCAAGGCAGACTAGCCCCCTACGAGCAGTACTTC. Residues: CASSQGRLAPYEQYF.

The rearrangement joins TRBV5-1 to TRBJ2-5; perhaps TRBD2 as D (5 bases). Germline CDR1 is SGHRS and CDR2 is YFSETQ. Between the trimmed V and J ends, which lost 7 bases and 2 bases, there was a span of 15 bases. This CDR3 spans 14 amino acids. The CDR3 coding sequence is TGCGCCAGCGCGGGCCTAACCACACAAGAGACCCAGTACTTC. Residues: CASAGLTTQETQYF.

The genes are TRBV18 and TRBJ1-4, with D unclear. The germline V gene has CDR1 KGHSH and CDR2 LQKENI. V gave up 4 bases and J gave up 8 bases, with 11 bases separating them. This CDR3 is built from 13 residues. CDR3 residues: CASSRGPGEKLFF. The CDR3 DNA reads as TGTGCCAGCTCACGCGGTCCCGGGGAAAAACTGTTTTTT. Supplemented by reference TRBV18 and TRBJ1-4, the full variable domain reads NAGVMQNPRHLVRRRGQEARLRCSPMKGHSHVYWYRQLPEEGLKFMVYLQKENIIDESGMPKERFSAEFPKEGPSILRIQQVVRGDSAAYFCASSRGPGEKLFFGSGTQLSVL.

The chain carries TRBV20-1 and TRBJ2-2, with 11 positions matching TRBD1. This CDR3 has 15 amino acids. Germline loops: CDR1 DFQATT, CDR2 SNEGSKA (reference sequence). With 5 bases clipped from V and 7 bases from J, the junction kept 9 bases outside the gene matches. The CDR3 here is CSAPRTGGLDGELFF. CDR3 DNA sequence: TGCAGTGCTCCCCGGACAGGGGGCTTAGACGGGGAGCTGTTTTTT.

The CDR3 coding sequence is TGTGCCAGCAGTTTTTTCGGGGGTAAACTGTTTTTT. Protein: CASSFFGGKLFF. This sequence joins TRBV27 and TRBJ1-4; TRBD1 might be the D (5 bases). Germline CDR1 and CDR2: MNHEY and SMNVEV (reference sequence). V lost 3 bases to trimming and J lost 11 bases, with 10 bases between them. This CDR3 is built from 12 residues.

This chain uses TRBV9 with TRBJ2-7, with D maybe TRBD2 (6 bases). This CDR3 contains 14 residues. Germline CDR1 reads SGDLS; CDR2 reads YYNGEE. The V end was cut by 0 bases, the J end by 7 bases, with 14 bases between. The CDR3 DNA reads TGTGCCAGCAGCGTAGGCGGGGCGGTTTCGGAGCAGTACTTC. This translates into CASSVGGAVSEQYF.

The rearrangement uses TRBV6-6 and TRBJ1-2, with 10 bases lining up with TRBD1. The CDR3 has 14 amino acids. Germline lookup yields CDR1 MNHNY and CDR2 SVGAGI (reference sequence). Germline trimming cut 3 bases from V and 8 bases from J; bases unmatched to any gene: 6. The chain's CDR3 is CASSYAGTGEGYTF. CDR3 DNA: TGTGCCAGCAGTTATGCCGGGACAGGGGAGGGCTACACCTTC.

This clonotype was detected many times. The CDR3 here is CASSLNTGELFF. CDR3 bases: TGTGCCAGCAGCTTAAACACCGGGGAGCTGTTTTTT. This chain links TRBV3-1 with TRBJ2-2, with D unclear. This CDR3 is built from 12 residues. V dropped 5 bases and J dropped 2 bases, with 3 bases sitting between them. Germline loops: CDR1 LGHDT, CDR2 YNNKEL (reference sequence).

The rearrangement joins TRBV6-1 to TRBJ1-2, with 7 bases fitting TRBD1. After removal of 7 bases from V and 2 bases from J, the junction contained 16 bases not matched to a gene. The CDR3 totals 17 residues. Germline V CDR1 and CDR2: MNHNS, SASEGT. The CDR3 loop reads CASTQIPGQTINYGYTF. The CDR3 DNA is TGTGCCAGCACCCAAATACCGGGACAGACAATAAACTATGGCTACACCTTC.

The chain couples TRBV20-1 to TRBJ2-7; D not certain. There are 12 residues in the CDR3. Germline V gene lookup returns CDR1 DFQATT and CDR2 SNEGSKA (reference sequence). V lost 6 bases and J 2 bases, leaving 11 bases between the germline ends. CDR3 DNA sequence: TGCAGTGCCTCACGCGGAGCCTACGAGCAGTACTTC. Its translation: CSASRGAYEQYF.

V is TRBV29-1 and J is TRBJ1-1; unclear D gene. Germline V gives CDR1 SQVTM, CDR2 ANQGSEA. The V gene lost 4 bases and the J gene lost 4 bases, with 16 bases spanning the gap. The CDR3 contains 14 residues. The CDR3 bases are TGCAGCGTTGGGGGTGGGGTACGAGCCACTGAAGCTTTCTTT. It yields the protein CSVGGGVRATEAFF. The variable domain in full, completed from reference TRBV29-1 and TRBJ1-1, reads SAVISQKPSRDICQRGTSLTIQCQVDSQVTMMFWYRQQPGQSLTLIATANQGSEATYESGFVIDKFPISRPNLTFSTLTVSNMSPEDSSIYLCSVGGGVRATEAFFGQGTRLTVV.

CDR3: CASSLGQNSYNEQFF. The CDR3 coding sequence is TGCGCCAGCAGCTTGGGACAGAACTCCTACAATGAGCAGTTCTTC. This rearrangement joins TRBV5-1 to TRBJ2-1, with D perhaps TRBD1 (5 bases). With 0 bases removed from V and 0 bases from J, the gap between germline ends came to 7 bases. Per germline, CDR1 SGHRS and CDR2 YFSETQ. This CDR3 has 15 amino acids. Variable domain in full (rest from reference TRBV5-1 and TRBJ2-1): KAGVTQTPRYLIKTRGQQVTLSCSPISGHRSVSWYQQTPGQGLQFLFEYFSETQRNKGNFPGRFSGRQFSNSRSEMNVSTLELGDSALYLCASSLGQNSYNEQFFGPGTRLTVL.

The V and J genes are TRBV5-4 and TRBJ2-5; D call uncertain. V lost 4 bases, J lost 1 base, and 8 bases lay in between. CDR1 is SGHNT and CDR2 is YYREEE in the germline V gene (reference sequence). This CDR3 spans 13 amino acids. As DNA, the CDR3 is TGTGCCAGCAGCAACGACACCCAAGAGACCCAGTACTTC. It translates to CASSNDTQETQYF.

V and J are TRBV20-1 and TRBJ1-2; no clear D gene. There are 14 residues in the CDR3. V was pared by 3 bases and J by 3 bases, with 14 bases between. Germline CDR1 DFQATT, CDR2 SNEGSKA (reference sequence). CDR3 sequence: CSARRLLSHYGYTF. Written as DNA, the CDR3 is TGCAGTGCTAGGAGGTTATTGTCTCACTATGGCTACACCTTC.

CDR3 residues: CASSLVAGGLGRQETQYF. CDR3 sequence (DNA): TGTGCCAGCAGTTTAGTAGCGGGAGGGCTGGGACGGCAAGAGACCCAGTACTTC. The chain recombines TRBV12-3 or TRBV12-4 with TRBJ2-5; TRBD2 matches 11 bases. Unmatched junction bases numbered 9, after V lost 1 base and J lost 2 bases. The CDR3 spans 18 residues.

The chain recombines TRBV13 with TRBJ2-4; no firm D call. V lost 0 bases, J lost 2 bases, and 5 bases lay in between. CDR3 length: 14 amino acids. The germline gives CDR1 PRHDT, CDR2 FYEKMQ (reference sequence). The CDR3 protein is CASSLGGTKNIQYF. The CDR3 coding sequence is TGTGCCAGCAGCTTAGGAGGAACCAAAAACATTCAGTACTTC.

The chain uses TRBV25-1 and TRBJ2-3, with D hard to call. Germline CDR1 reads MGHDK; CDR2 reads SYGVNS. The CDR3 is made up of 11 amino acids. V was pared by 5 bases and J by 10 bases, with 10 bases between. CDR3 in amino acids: CASSLSAAQYF. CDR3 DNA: TGTGCCAGCAGTCTTTCCGCTGCGCAGTATTTT. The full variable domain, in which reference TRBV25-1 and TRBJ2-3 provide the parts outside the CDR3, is EADIYQTPRYLVIGTGKKITLECSQTMGHDKMYWYQQDPGMELHLIHYSYGVNSTEKGDLSSESTVSRIRTEHFPLTLESARPSHTSQYLCASSLSAAQYFGPGTRLTVL.

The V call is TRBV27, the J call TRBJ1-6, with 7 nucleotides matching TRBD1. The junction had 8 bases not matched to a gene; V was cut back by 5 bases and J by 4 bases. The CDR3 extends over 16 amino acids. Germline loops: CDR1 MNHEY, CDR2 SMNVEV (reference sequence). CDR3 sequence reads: CASSPGDSPYNSPLHF. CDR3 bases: TGTGCCAGCAGTCCCGGGGACAGCCCGTATAATTCACCCCTCCACTTT.